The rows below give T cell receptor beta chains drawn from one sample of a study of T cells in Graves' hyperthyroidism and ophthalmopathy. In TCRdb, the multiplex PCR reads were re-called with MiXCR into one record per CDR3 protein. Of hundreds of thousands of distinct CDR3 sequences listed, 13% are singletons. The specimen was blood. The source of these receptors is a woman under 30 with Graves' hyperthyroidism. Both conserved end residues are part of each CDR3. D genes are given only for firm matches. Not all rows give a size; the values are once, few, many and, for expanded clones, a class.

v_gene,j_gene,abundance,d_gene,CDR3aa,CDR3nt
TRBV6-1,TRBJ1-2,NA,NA,CASSEARIYGYTF,TGTGCCAGCAGTGAAGCACGGATCTATGGCTACACCTTC
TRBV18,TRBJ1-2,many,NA,CASSPLEQGWYGYTF,TGTGCCAGCTCACCACTGGAACAGGGATGGTATGGCTACACCTTC
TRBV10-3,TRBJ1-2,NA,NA,CAISTGIGYTF,TGTGCCATCAGTACAGGAATTGGCTACACCTTC
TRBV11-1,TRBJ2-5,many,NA,CASSLVAGISRETQYF,TGTGCCAGCAGCTTAGTAGCCGGCATAAGCCGCGAGACCCAGTACTTC
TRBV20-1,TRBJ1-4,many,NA,CSASRQSSEKLFF,TGCAGTGCTAGTCGACAATCCTCTGAAAAACTGTTTTTT
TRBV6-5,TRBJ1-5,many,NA,CASSYDGNQPQHF,TGTGCCAGCAGTTACGACGGCAATCAGCCCCAGCATTTT
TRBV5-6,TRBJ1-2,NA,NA,CASSLGRLGGDGNYGYTF,TGTGCCAGCAGCTTAGGCCGGCTTGGGGGTGACGGGAACTATGGCTACACCTTC
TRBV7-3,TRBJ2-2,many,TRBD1,CASSRQGANTGELFF,TGTGCCAGCAGTAGACAGGGGGCGAACACCGGGGAGCTGTTTTTT
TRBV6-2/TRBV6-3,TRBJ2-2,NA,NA,CASRPLGGGMNTGELFF,TGTGCCAGCAGGCCCCTCGGAGGGGGAATGAACACCGGGGAGCTGTTTTTT
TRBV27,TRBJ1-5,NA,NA,CASSLWGPQHF,TGTGCCAGCAGCCTTTGGGGGCCCCAGCATTTT